Shown below are 7 T cell receptor beta chains from a single sample sequenced in a study of regulatory T cells in long-lasting Graves disease. The time point was: newly diagnosed GD, antithyroid drugs for less than 3 months. Construction of the TCR library relied on RNA isolated from PBMCs. Building of the TCR beta libraries involved iRepertoire HTBI primers and Arm-PCR of CDR3 regions. One entry per CDR3 protein, called by TCRdb with MiXCR from the multiplex PCR reads. This table holds 200,000 to 250,000 distinct CDR3 sequences, approximately 16% found once. The source material was peripheral blood mononuclear cells (PBMCs), sampled at new diagnosis, from a patient treated with antithyroid drugs. Receptors were obtained from a female donor with Graves disease.

This clonotype was recorded at least ten times. The chain is built from TRBV6-5 and TRBJ1-1, with a tentative D call TRBD1 (5 bases). The CDR3 is 15 residues long. Germline V lookup: CDR1 MNHEY, CDR2 SVGAGI. V was cut by 2 bases and J by 4 bases, with 14 bases left in between. The CDR3 DNA sequence: TGTGCCAGCAGTTACCGGAGGGGCGGGGGCACTGAAGCTTTCTTT. This encodes CASSYRRGGGTEAFF.

This clonotype has a count of ten or more. This sequence joins TRBV6-2 or TRBV6-3 and TRBJ1-3, with TRBD1 identical over 10 bases. Per the germline V gene, CDR1 is MNHEY and CDR2 is SVGEGT. The length of the CDR3 is 16 residues. J gave up 4 bases and V 5 bases, and 8 bases lay outside the gene matches. Here the CDR3 DNA reads TGTGCCAGCAGTGACGACAGGGGGCCGAAAGGAAACACCATATATTTT. Amino acids: CASSDDRGPKGNTIYF.

The rearrangement joins TRBV29-1 to TRBJ1-1; D remains ambiguous. V was shortened by 1 base and J by 1 base, with 10 bases between the two germline ends. The CDR3 length is 14 residues. From germline, CDR1 is SQVTM and CDR2 ANQGSEA. For the CDR3, the DNA is TGCAGCGTTGAAGTCCGCCAAGGGAACACTGAAGCTTTCTTT. Translated: CSVEVRQGNTEAFF.

This clonotype was counted between two and nine times. The chain uses TRBV20-1 and TRBJ2-4; D might be TRBD1 (6 bases). V lost 6 bases and J lost 3, with 15 bases in between. The germline V gene encodes CDR1 DFQATT and CDR2 SNEGSKA (reference sequence). This CDR3 has 14 residues. The CDR3 DNA follows: TGCAGTGCGCGAGATCAGGGGATCAAAAACATTCAGTACTTC. Encoded protein: CSARDQGIKNIQYF.

This clonotype was observed at least ten times. V gene TRBV10-2 combines with J gene TRBJ2-7; D is possibly TRBD2 (6 bases). CDR3 length equals 14 residues. V was pared by 3 bases and J by 3 bases, with 12 bases between. Germline CDR1 and CDR2: WSHSY and SAAADI. CDR3 sequence: CASSESGGDYEQYF. CDR3 nucleotide sequence: TGCGCCAGCAGTGAAAGCGGCGGGGACTACGAGCAGTACTTC.

This clonotype showed up many times. V gene TRBV10-1 combines with J gene TRBJ2-5; no definite D call. This CDR3 contains 14 residues. Germline CDR1 and CDR2: WNHNN and SYGVQD (reference sequence). V lost 7 bases to trimming and J lost 5 bases, with 17 bases between them. For the CDR3, the DNA is TGCGCCAGCACCTCGGACCTTAGTCGGGAGACCCAGTACTTC. It yields the protein CASTSDLSRETQYF.

The chain combines TRBV28 with TRBJ1-5; D is unclear. V was trimmed by 1 base and J by 7 bases, leaving 11 bases between them. The germline V gene has CDR1 MDHEN and CDR2 SYDVKM. The CDR3 has 14 amino acids. The CDR3 spells CASSLSPGGQPQHF. DNA for the CDR3: TGTGCCAGCAGTTTATCCCCCGGCGGCCAGCCCCAGCATTTT.